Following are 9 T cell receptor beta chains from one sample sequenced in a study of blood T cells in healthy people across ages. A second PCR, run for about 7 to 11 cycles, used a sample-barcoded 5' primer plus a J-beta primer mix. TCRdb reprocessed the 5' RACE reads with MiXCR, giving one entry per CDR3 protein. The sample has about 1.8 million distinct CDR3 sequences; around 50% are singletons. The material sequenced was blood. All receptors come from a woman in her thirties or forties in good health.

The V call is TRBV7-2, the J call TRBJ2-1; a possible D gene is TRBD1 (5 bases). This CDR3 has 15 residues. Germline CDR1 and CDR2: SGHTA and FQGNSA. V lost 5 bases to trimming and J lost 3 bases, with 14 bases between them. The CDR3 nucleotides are TGTGCCAGCAGCCCCCGGACAATTATCTACAATGAGCAGTTCTTC. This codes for CASSPRTIIYNEQFF.

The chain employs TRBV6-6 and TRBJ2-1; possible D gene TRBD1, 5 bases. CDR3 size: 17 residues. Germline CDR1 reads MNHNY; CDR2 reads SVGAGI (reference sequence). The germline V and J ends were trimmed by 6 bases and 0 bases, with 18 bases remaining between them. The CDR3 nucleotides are TGTGCCAGCAGGGAGAGGTCAGGGATGAGCTCCTACAATGAGCAGTTCTTC. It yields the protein CASRERSGMSSYNEQFF.

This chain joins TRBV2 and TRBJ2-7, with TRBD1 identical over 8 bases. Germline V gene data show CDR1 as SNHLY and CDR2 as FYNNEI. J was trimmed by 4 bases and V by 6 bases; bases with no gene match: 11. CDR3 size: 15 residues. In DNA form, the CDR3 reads TGTGCCAGCAGGACCTCAGGGGGCGGCATATACGAGCAGTACTTC. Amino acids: CASRTSGGGIYEQYF.

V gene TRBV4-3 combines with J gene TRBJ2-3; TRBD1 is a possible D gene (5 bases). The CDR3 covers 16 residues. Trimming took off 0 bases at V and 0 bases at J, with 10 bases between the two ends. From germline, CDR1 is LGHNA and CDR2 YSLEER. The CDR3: CASSQESQGSTDTQYF. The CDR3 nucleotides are TGCGCCAGCAGCCAAGAGTCGCAGGGAAGCACAGATACGCAGTATTTT.

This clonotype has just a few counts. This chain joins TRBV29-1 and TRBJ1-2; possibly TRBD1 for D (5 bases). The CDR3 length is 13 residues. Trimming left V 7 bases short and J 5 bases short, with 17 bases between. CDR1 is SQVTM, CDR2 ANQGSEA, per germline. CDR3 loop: CSAPLGGVYGYTF. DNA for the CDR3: TGCAGCGCACCCCTCGGGGGGGTGTATGGCTACACCTTC.

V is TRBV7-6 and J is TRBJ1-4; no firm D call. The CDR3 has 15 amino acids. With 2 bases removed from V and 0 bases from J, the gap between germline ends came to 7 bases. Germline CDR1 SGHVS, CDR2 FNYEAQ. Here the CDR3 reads CASSLQDSTNEKLFF. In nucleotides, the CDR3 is TGTGCCAGCAGCTTACAGGACTCAACTAATGAAAAACTGTTTTTT.

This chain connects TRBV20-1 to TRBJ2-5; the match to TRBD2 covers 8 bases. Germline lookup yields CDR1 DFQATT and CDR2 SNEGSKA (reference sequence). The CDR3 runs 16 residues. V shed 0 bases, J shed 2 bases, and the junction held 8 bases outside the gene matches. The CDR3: CSARDWLRGGQETQYF. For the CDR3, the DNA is TGCAGTGCTAGAGACTGGCTTCGGGGGGGACAAGAGACCCAGTACTTC.

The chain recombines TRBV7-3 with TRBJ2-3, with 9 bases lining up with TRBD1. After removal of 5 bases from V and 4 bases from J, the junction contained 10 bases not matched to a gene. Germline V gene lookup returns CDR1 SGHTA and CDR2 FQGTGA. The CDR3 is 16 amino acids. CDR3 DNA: TGTGCCAGCAGCGCCGCCGGGACAGGGAAAGCAGATACGCAGTATTTT. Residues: CASSAAGTGKADTQYF.

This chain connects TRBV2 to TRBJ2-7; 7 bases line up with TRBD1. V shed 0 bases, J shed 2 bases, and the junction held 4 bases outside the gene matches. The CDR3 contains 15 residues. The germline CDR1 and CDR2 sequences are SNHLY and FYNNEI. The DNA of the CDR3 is TGTGCCAGCAGTGAAGCGATGGGACAGCCCTACGAGCAGTACTTC. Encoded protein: CASSEAMGQPYEQYF.